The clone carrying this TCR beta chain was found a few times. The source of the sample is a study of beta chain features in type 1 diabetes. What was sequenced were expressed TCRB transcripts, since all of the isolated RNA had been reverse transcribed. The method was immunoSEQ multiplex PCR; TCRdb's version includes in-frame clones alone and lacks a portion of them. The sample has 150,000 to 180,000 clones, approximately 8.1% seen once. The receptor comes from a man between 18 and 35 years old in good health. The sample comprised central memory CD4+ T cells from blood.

CDR3 amino acids: CASSLVSAGGTGELFF. The CDR3 nucleotides read TGTGCCAGCAGCTTAGTCTCAGCGGGAGGTACCGGGGAGCTGTTTTTT. The J gene is TRBJ2-2, the V gene TRBV11-2; TRBD2 aligns across 9 bases. Germline V gene data show CDR1 as SGHAT and CDR2 as FQNNGV. V shed 1 base, J shed 5 bases, and the junction held 5 bases outside the gene matches. The CDR3 totals 16 residues.